One and the same sample provided the 12 T cell receptor beta chains below, sequenced in a study of OX40 agonist ivuxolimab in advanced cancers. Data came from immunoSEQ multiplex PCR; TCRdb stores just in-frame clones and leaves some out. The table records some 52,000 clones, roughly 90% of them present only once. Sequencing was performed on CD4+ or CD8+ T cells sorted from blood, taken in a trial of the OX40 agonist ivuxolimab. The receptors derive from an adult with an advanced solid tumor such as melanoma, head and neck, liver or kidney cancer.

This chain uses TRBV6-1 with TRBJ2-3; D call uncertain. CDR1 is MNHNS, CDR2 SASEGT, per germline. V was clipped by 3 bases and J by 3 bases, with 13 bases between them. The CDR3 totals 15 residues. The CDR3 DNA reads as TGTGCCAGCAGTGAGGTGGGGTTCTCGACAGATACGCAGTATTTT. Its translation: CASSEVGFSTDTQYF.

With regard to this clone: Other DNA sequences of this sample code for an identical CDR3. The chain employs TRBV29-1 and TRBJ2-7, with TRBD1 identical over 11 bases. The CDR3 runs to 13 residues. The germline CDR1 and CDR2 sequences are SQVTM and ANQGSEA. Trimming at V came to 7 bases and at J to 5 bases, leaving 7 bases not matched to a gene. The CDR3 is CSARTGGEDEQYF. Here the CDR3 DNA reads TGCAGCGCCCGGACAGGGGGCGAAGACGAGCAGTACTTC.

CDR3 residues: CASRVGAASGTGELFF. In nucleotides, the CDR3 is TGTGCCAGTAGGGTAGGGGCGGCTTCGGGCACCGGGGAGCTGTTTTTT. The rearrangement joins TRBV19 to TRBJ2-2; weak D call: TRBD1 (5 bases). The V and J ends lost 6 bases and 4 bases respectively, with 18 bases between them. The CDR3 covers 16 residues. Germline CDR1 and CDR2: LNHDA and SQIVND (reference sequence). The whole variable domain, filled in from reference TRBV19 and TRBJ2-2, reads DGGITQSPKYLFRKEGQNVTLSCEQNLNHDAMYWYRQDPGQGLRLIYYSQIVNDFQKGDIAEGYSVSREKKESFPLTVTSAQKNPTAFYLCASRVGAASGTGELFFGEGSRLTVL.

This chain connects TRBV6-5 to TRBJ1-2; D call uncertain. Trimming cost V 2 bases and J 8 bases, with 3 bases left between them. The CDR3 is made up of 10 amino acids. CDR1 and CDR2 from the germline V gene are MNHEY and SVGAGI. The CDR3 nucleotides are TGTGCCAGCAGTTACGAGGGCTACACCTTC. This encodes CASSYEGYTF.

V is TRBV6-5 and J is TRBJ2-7; the match to TRBD1 covers 7 bases. Germline V gene sequence: CDR1 MNHEY, CDR2 SVGAGI. V lost 6 bases and J lost 6; bases outside the gene matches: 11. CDR3 length equals 14 residues. The chain's CDR3 is CASRKDRWSGEQYF. As DNA, the CDR3 is TGTGCCAGCAGAAAGGACAGGTGGAGCGGCGAGCAGTACTTC.

The chain links TRBV5-1 to TRBJ1-1; D gene ambiguous. Per germline, CDR1 SGHRS and CDR2 YFSETQ. V gave up 6 bases and J gave up 0 bases, with 9 bases separating them. CDR3 size: 13 residues. The CDR3 here is CASTAWVNTEAFF. Here the CDR3 DNA reads TGCGCCAGCACCGCCTGGGTGAACACTGAAGCTTTCTTT.

This sequence joins TRBV5-5 and TRBJ1-2; TRBD1 agrees at 7 bases. Trimming removed 4 bases from V and 4 bases from J; junction bases left unmatched: 10. This CDR3 comprises 15 residues. Looked up from germline, CDR1 is SGHKS and CDR2 is YYEKEE (reference sequence). CDR3 residues: CASSMTPDRFYGYTF. CDR3 nucleotide sequence: TGTGCCAGCAGCATGACCCCGGACAGGTTCTATGGCTACACCTTC.

The rearrangement uses TRBV29-1 and TRBJ2-7, with D uncertain. CDR3 length: 12 amino acids. V lost 4 bases and J lost 2, with 9 bases in between. Per germline, CDR1 SQVTM and CDR2 ANQGSEA. The CDR3 loop is CSVGVGPYEQYF. In nucleotides, the CDR3 is TGCAGCGTTGGCGTCGGACCCTACGAGCAGTACTTC.

The chain recombines TRBV4-2 with TRBJ2-1, with 7 bases lining up with TRBD2. This CDR3 has 13 residues. Germline values: CDR1 LGHNA, CDR2 YNFKEQ. V lost 6 bases and J lost 2; bases outside the gene matches: 1. The CDR3 loop is CASRSGAYNEQFF. The CDR3 DNA reads as TGTGCCAGCAGAAGCGGGGCCTACAATGAGCAGTTCTTC.

The chain combines TRBV28 with TRBJ2-7; D remains unclear. The length of the CDR3 is 11 residues. V lost 3 bases, J lost 3 bases, and 3 bases lay in between. Per the germline V gene, CDR1 is MDHEN and CDR2 is SYDVKM. The CDR3 DNA reads TGTGCCAGCAGTTTCATCTACGAGCAGTACTTC. This encodes CASSFIYEQYF.

The chain employs TRBV6-5 and TRBJ2-7; D is undetermined. Looked up from germline, CDR1 is MNHEY and CDR2 is SVGAGI. V was trimmed by 0 bases and J by 4 bases, leaving 13 bases between them. The CDR3 has 15 residues. For the CDR3, the DNA is TGTGCCAGCAGTTACTCGCATCTCCCGGGTTACGAGCAGTACTTC. Translated: CASSYSHLPGYEQYF.

The chain couples TRBV7-9 to TRBJ1-2; 8 nucleotides line up with TRBD1. Unmatched junction bases numbered 6, after V lost 4 bases and J lost 5 bases. This CDR3 has 14 amino acids. Germline CDR1 is SEHNR and CDR2 is FQNEAQ (reference sequence). The DNA for the CDR3 is TGTGCCAGCAGCTCAGGACAGGGACGATATGGCTACACCTTC. Protein: CASSSGQGRYGYTF.